Presented here are 25 T cell receptor beta chains from one specimen sequenced in a study of blood T cell repertoires in COVID-19. Libraries were prepared by immunoSEQ multiplex PCR; TCRdb keeps only in-frame clonotypes and omits some of them. This table holds more than 95,000 clones, around 81% found once. The sequenced sample was peripheral blood. The source is a man younger than 45 with COVID-19, enrolled during active disease.

This clone has just one count. The chain carries TRBV13 and TRBJ2-7; TRBD2 matches at 14 bases. Germline V gene sequence: CDR1 PRHDT, CDR2 FYEKMQ (reference sequence). V lost 4 bases, J lost 2 bases, and 7 bases stayed unmatched. This CDR3 region has 17 residues. In DNA, the CDR3 is TGTGCCAGCAGCTCGCGACTAGCGGGAGGGGGGGCCTACGAGCAGTACTTC. Residues: CASSSRLAGGGAYEQYF.

CDR3 region: CSVRSGNTDTQYF. The CDR3 DNA follows: TGCAGCGTCCGTAGCGGGAACACAGATACGCAGTATTTT. This chain links TRBV29-1 with TRBJ2-3, with 8 bases that match TRBD2. V was pared by 6 bases and J by 2 bases, with 4 bases of the junction left unmatched. The CDR3 has 13 residues. CDR1 is SQVTM, CDR2 ANQGSEA, per germline.

DNA of the CDR3: TGTGCCAGTAGTGACGGTAGCGGGAGCTCCTACGAGCAGTACTTC. It is translated as CASSDGSGSSYEQYF. V usage is TRBV19 and J usage is TRBJ2-7, with 9 bases that match TRBD2. CDR3 length equals 15 residues. Per germline, CDR1 LNHDA and CDR2 SQIVND (reference sequence). The J segment lost 0 bases and the V segment lost 5 bases, leaving 5 bases of the junction unmatched.

The chain links TRBV28 to TRBJ1-2; 10 bases fit TRBD1. The CDR3 consists of 13 residues. Germline-derived CDR1 and CDR2 are MDHEN and SYDVKM. With V trimmed by 6 bases and J by 8 bases, 6 bases remained unmatched. CDR3 sequence reads: CASSDDRGQGYTF. DNA of the CDR3: TGTGCCAGCAGCGACGACAGGGGGCAAGGCTACACCTTC.

This chain connects TRBV11-2 to TRBJ2-3; D might be TRBD2 (6 bases). V lost 4 bases and J 1 base, leaving 18 bases between the germline ends. CDR1 is SGHAT, CDR2 FQNNGV, per germline. The CDR3 contains 17 residues. CDR3 sequence (DNA): TGTGCCAGCAGCTCTCTGCGGGGTCCGAAGGGCACAGATACGCAGTATTTT. Translation gives CASSSLRGPKGTDTQYF.

This sequence joins TRBV29-1 and TRBJ1-5, with 7 positions matching TRBD1. CDR1 and CDR2 (germline): SQVTM, ANQGSEA. The CDR3 consists of 13 residues. V trimming: 7 bases; J trimming: 4 bases; junction bases outside the gene matches: 7. CDR3 protein: CSARTGVNQPQHF. The CDR3 nucleotides read TGCAGCGCCCGGACAGGAGTTAATCAGCCCCAGCATTTT.

The chain is built from TRBV7-3 and TRBJ2-2; 11 positions agree with TRBD2. Trimming at V came to 5 bases and at J to 7 bases, leaving 6 bases not matched to a gene. CDR3 length: 15 amino acids. Germline V lookup: CDR1 SGHTA, CDR2 FQGTGA. CDR3 protein: CASSVTSGSGGELFF. As DNA, the CDR3 is TGTGCCAGCAGCGTTACTAGCGGGAGTGGCGGGGAGCTGTTTTTT.

The V call is TRBV3-1 (or the pseudogene TRBV3-2), the J call TRBJ2-1; weak D call: TRBD1 (7 bases). CDR1 and CDR2 from the germline V gene are LGHDT and YNNKEL (reference sequence). V lost 1 base to trimming and J lost 12 bases, with 10 bases between them. The CDR3 is made up of 12 amino acids. This CDR3 reads CASSQGQGGQFF. Here the CDR3 DNA reads TGTGCCAGCAGCCAAGGGCAGGGGGGGCAGTTCTTC.

The chain uses TRBV5-1 and TRBJ2-1; 9 bases are shared with TRBD2. The CDR3 is made up of 15 amino acids. Per germline, CDR1 SGHRS and CDR2 YFSETQ. Trimming removed 2 bases from V and 2 bases from J; junction bases left unmatched: 2. The CDR3 here is CASSFSGRTYNEQFF. In DNA, the CDR3 is TGCGCCAGCAGCTTTAGCGGGAGAACCTACAATGAGCAGTTCTTC.

The genes are TRBV11-3 and TRBJ2-7; a possible D gene is TRBD1 (5 bases). Trimming removed 6 bases at V and 7 bases at J, with 10 bases between. Germline V gene lookup returns CDR1 SGHNT and CDR2 YENEEA. The CDR3 has 11 residues. CDR3 nucleotides: TGTGCCAGCAGTAGGGGAAGGGAGCAGTACTTC. Protein product: CASSRGREQYF.

The chain employs TRBV27 and TRBJ1-1, with a possible D match to TRBD1 (5 bases). Per the germline V gene, CDR1 is MNHEY and CDR2 is SMNVEV (reference sequence). The CDR3 totals 12 residues. V was cut by 5 bases and J by 7 bases, with 11 bases left in between. The CDR3: CASSAGPFEAFF. In DNA, the CDR3 is TGTGCCAGCAGTGCGGGACCGTTTGAAGCTTTCTTT.

This chain joins TRBV7-9 and TRBJ1-4; unclear D gene. Trimming took 0 bases from V and 5 from J, leaving 7 bases between them. This CDR3 comprises 14 residues. Germline CDR1 SEHNR, CDR2 FQNEAQ (reference sequence). The CDR3: CASSLAGLNEKLFF. DNA for the CDR3: TGTGCCAGCAGCTTAGCCGGTTTGAATGAAAAACTGTTTTTT.

CDR3 sequence: CASSLIQTGNTEAFF. CDR3 DNA: TGTGCCAGCAGCTTAATCCAGACAGGGAACACTGAAGCTTTCTTT. The V gene is TRBV11-3, the J gene TRBJ1-1; weak D call: TRBD1 (6 bases). The CDR3 sequence is 15 residues long. V lost 2 bases and J lost 1, with 11 bases in between. Germline lookup yields CDR1 SGHNT and CDR2 YENEEA.

Only one count was recorded for this clone. The rearrangement links TRBV11-2 to TRBJ2-1, with 15 positions matching TRBD2. Per the germline V gene, CDR1 is SGHAT and CDR2 is FQNNGV. V was pared by 4 bases and J by 5 bases, with 3 bases of the junction left unmatched. This CDR3 comprises 16 residues. The CDR3 bases are TGTGCCAGCAGCTCAGGACTAGCGGGAGGGGACAATGAGCAGTTCTTC. Its translation is CASSSGLAGGDNEQFF.

The chain employs TRBV9 and TRBJ1-2, with TRBD1 identical over 7 bases. The V and J ends lost 3 bases and 3 bases, in that order; junction bases with no gene match: 8. Germline lookup yields CDR1 SGDLS and CDR2 YYNGEE. The CDR3 contains 15 residues. The CDR3 region has the DNA TGTGCCAGCAGCGGTGACAGGGTCCTCTACTATGGCTACACCTTC. Protein sequence: CASSGDRVLYYGYTF.

This chain connects TRBV19 to TRBJ2-3, with D possibly matching TRBD2 (5 bases). The CDR3 spans 17 residues. The V gene's germline CDR1 is LNHDA and CDR2 SQIVND (reference sequence). Trimming left V 2 bases short and J 5 bases short, with 20 bases between. The CDR3 DNA sequence: TGTGCCAGTAGTATAACCCCCGGTAGAGCGGCCCAAGATACGCAGTATTTT. It specifies CASSITPGRAAQDTQYF. Supplemented by reference TRBV19 and TRBJ2-3, the full variable domain reads DGGITQSPKYLFRKEGQNVTLSCEQNLNHDAMYWYRQDPGQGLRLIYYSQIVNDFQKGDIAEGYSVSREKKESFPLTVTSAQKNPTAFYLCASSITPGRAAQDTQYFGPGTRLTVL.

This rearrangement joins TRBV10-3 to TRBJ1-1, with TRBD1 matching 7 bases. The CDR3 is made up of 15 amino acids. With V trimmed by 6 bases and J by 2 bases, 9 bases remained unmatched. Germline assignment: CDR1 ENHRY and CDR2 SYGVKD. The CDR3 spells CAISKTGNENTEAFF. The CDR3 nucleotides read TGTGCCATCAGCAAGACAGGGAATGAAAACACTGAAGCTTTCTTT.

The V call is TRBV28, the J call TRBJ2-3, with 7 bases that match TRBD1. J lost 4 bases, V lost 2 bases, and 3 bases had no gene match. In germline, CDR1 is MDHEN, CDR2 SYDVKM. The CDR3 has 14 residues. This CDR3 is CASSLAQGADTQYF. For the CDR3, the DNA is TGTGCCAGCAGTTTAGCGCAGGGGGCAGATACGCAGTATTTT.

CDR3 sequence reads: CASSELKGGGYEQYF. CDR3 DNA sequence: TGTGCCAGCAGTGAATTAAAGGGCGGAGGCTACGAGCAGTACTTC. This chain links TRBV6-1 with TRBJ2-7, with TRBD2 as a possible D gene (5 bases). The germline V gene has CDR1 MNHNS and CDR2 SASEGT. Trimming cost V 2 bases and J 3 bases, with 14 bases left between them. This CDR3 region has 15 residues.

The J gene is TRBJ2-2, the V gene TRBV7-9, with 9 bases aligning to TRBD1. CDR3 length equals 16 residues. Per the germline V gene, CDR1 is SEHNR and CDR2 is FQNEAQ (reference sequence). V lost 6 bases and J lost 4; bases outside the gene matches: 9. CDR3 DNA: TGTGCCAGCAGTTCTCCCGGGACAGGGAGCACCGGGGAGCTGTTTTTT. Its protein product is CASSSPGTGSTGELFF.

The chain joins TRBV19 to TRBJ2-7, with D perhaps TRBD2 (6 bases). Germline CDR1 and CDR2: LNHDA and SQIVND (reference sequence). This CDR3 is 14 amino acids long. Trimming pared 6 bases from V and 3 bases from J, leaving 15 bases between. CDR3 sequence (DNA): TGTGCCAGTAGCGCGCGGGGTGGCATCTACGAGCAGTACTTC. Translation: CASSARGGIYEQYF.

The chain joins TRBV19 to TRBJ2-2, with 9 bases that match TRBD2. This CDR3 spans 15 amino acids. The germline V gene encodes CDR1 LNHDA and CDR2 SQIVND (reference sequence). V shed 6 bases and J 1 base; nucleotides not matched to a gene: 3. The CDR3 loop is CASSPSGMNTGELFF. In DNA, the CDR3 is TGTGCCAGTAGCCCTAGCGGGATGAACACCGGGGAGCTGTTTTTT.

This clone was seen only once. V gene TRBV6-4 combines with J gene TRBJ2-5, with 11 bases identical to TRBD1. The CDR3 is made up of 15 amino acids. Trimming cost V 4 bases and J 1 base; bases outside gene matches: 2. Germline V lookup: CDR1 MRHNA, CDR2 SNTAGT. The DNA of the CDR3 is TGTGCCAGCAGTGCCGGGACAGGGGGCCAAGAGACCCAGTACTTC. Protein sequence: CASSAGTGGQETQYF.

The chain carries TRBV19 and TRBJ2-5; no clear D. V lost 1 base, J lost 2 bases, and 8 bases lay in between. CDR1 is LNHDA, CDR2 SQIVND, per germline (reference sequence). CDR3 size: 14 residues. CDR3 bases: TGTGCCAGTAGTATAGGTGTCACACAAGAGACCCAGTACTTC. Encoded protein: CASSIGVTQETQYF.

This clone turned up a few times. The chain carries TRBV7-2 and TRBJ1-2; 8 nucleotides line up with TRBD1. CDR3 size: 14 residues. Germline CDR1 is SGHTA and CDR2 is FQGNSA. Trimming at V came to 4 bases and at J to 12 bases, leaving 13 bases not matched to a gene. Written as DNA, the CDR3 is TGTGCCAGCAGCTCGAAGGGAGGACAGGGATGGAACACCTTC. Translation gives CASSSKGGQGWNTF.